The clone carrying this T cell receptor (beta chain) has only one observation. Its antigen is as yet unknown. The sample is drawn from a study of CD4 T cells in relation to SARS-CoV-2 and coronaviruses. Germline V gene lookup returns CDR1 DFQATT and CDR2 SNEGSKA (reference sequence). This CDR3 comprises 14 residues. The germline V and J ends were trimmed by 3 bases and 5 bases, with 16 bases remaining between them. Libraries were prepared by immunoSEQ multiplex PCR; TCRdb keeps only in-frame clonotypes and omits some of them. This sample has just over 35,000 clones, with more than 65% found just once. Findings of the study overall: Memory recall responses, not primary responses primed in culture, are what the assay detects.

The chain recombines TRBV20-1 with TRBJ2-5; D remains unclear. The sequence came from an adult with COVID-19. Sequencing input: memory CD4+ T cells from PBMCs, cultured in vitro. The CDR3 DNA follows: TGCAGTGCTAGTCCGGTTGTGGAGCCGGAGACCCAGTACTTC. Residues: CSASPVVEPETQYF.